This entry describes one T cell receptor (beta chain). Antigen specificity is unknown. Per sample, no less than 6 micrograms of total RNA were extracted. The data were obtained in a study of blood T cells in healthy people across ages. The study, taken as a whole, reports: The donors' CMV status was not determined, possibly confounding changes in expanded clonotypes.

Using a J-beta primer mix together with a sample-barcoded 5' primer, a second PCR was run for roughly 7 to 12 cycles. A template-switch adaptor containing 12 random nucleotides labeled each cDNA molecule. TCRdb fed the 5' RACE reads into MiXCR, producing one record per CDR3 protein. The data show 780,000 or so distinct CDR3 sequences, around three fifths seen once. The receptor's source is a man in his forties or fifties in good health. The sample taken for sequencing was blood.

For the CDR3, the DNA is TGTGCCATCCAGAACACCGGGGAGCTGTTTTTT. It translates to CAIQNTGELFF. The genes are TRBV10-3 and TRBJ2-2; unclear D gene. This CDR3 comprises 11 residues. CDR1 and CDR2 (germline): ENHRY, SYGVKD. The germline V and J ends were trimmed by 8 bases and 1 base, with 2 bases remaining between them.